The clone carrying this TCR beta chain was seen more than once but under ten times. The antigen remains unidentified. The entry originates in a study of T cells in Graves' hyperthyroidism and ophthalmopathy. RNA transcripts served as the template for amplifying TCR beta CDR3 regions. The study used the HTBI primer set for a first-round RT-PCR of the TCR CDR3. TCRdb ran MiXCR on the multiplex PCR reads and lists one entry per CDR3 protein. The data contain 450,000 to 650,000 distinct CDR3 sequences, more than 20% of them seen just once; the ten biggest clones take up about 26%. Study-level points and caveats: Blood held most thyroid clonotypes expanded above 0.001 frequency.

This CDR3 has 16 amino acids. V shed 4 bases and J shed 0 bases, with 16 bases lying between them. Germline V gene sequence: CDR1 SGHRS, CDR2 YFSETQ. The sample was blood. This chain connects TRBV5-1 to TRBJ1-1, with D perhaps matching TRBD1 (6 bases). The sequence derives from a man aged 18 to 30 with Graves' hyperthyroidism. CDR3 nucleotides: TGCGCCAGCAGCCCTTGGACAGAACCGTTGAACACTGAAGCTTTCTTT. Translating it yields CASSPWTEPLNTEAFF.